One sample yielded the 9 T cell receptor beta chains listed below, sequenced in a study of OX40 agonist ivuxolimab in advanced cancers. Produced via immunoSEQ multiplex PCR; TCRdb's table is partial and in-frame only. The table includes tens of thousands of clones, about 91% detected once. Sequenced material: CD4+ or CD8+ T cells sorted from blood, taken in a trial of the OX40 agonist ivuxolimab. Receptor source: an adult with an advanced solid tumor such as melanoma, head and neck, liver or kidney cancer.

The CDR3 nucleotides read TGTGCCAGCTCGCTCTCCCCTCAGGGCGAAAAACTGTTTTTT. Its protein product is CASSLSPQGEKLFF. The chain has TRBV18 and TRBJ1-4; a possible D gene is TRBD1 (5 bases). Germline CDR1 is KGHSH and CDR2 is LQKENI. The CDR3 spans 14 residues. V dropped 6 bases and J dropped 8 bases, with 16 bases sitting between them.

V usage is TRBV5-1 and J usage is TRBJ2-1, with D unclear. The CDR3 spans 15 residues. Germline CDR1 and CDR2: SGHRS and YFSETQ. The V end was cut by 0 bases, the J end by 3 bases, with 10 bases between. The CDR3 sequence: CASSLAANDYNEQFF. CDR3 DNA sequence: TGCGCCAGCAGCTTGGCGGCCAACGACTACAATGAGCAGTTCTTC.

This clone came up once. This rearrangement joins TRBV7-9 to TRBJ2-7; maybe TRBD2 (5 bases). Germline values: CDR1 SEHNR, CDR2 FQNEAQ (reference sequence). The germline V and J ends were trimmed by 4 bases and 3 bases, with 13 bases remaining between them. The CDR3 runs to 14 residues. The CDR3 reads CASSSPPGYYEQYF. The CDR3 coding sequence is TGTGCCAGCAGCTCGCCCCCGGGGTACTACGAGCAGTACTTC. The full variable domain, in which reference TRBV7-9 and TRBJ2-7 provide the parts outside the CDR3, is DTGVSQNPRHKITKRGQNVTFRCDPISEHNRLYWYRQTLGQGPEFLTYFQNEAQLEKSRLLSDRFSAERPKGSFSTLEIQRTEQGDSAMYLCASSSPPGYYEQYFGPGTRLTVT.

The chain employs TRBV7-2 and TRBJ1-2, with D possibly being TRBD1 (5 bases). Germline V gene lookup returns CDR1 SGHTA and CDR2 FQGNSA. V was trimmed by 0 bases and J by 8 bases, leaving 10 bases between them. There are 13 residues in the CDR3. CDR3 loop: CASSLAWGGGYTF. As DNA, the CDR3 is TGTGCCAGCAGCTTAGCCTGGGGGGGAGGCTACACCTTC.

This chain joins TRBV11-3 and TRBJ2-3, with unresolved D. Per germline, CDR1 SGHNT and CDR2 YENEEA. V lost 1 base to trimming and J lost 2 bases, with 7 bases between them. CDR3 length: 14 residues. CDR3 nucleotide sequence: TGTGCCAGCAGCTTAGGACCGAACACAGATACGCAGTATTTT. Residues: CASSLGPNTDTQYF.

Points on this clone: This sample includes further DNA sequences coding for the same CDR3. This chain uses TRBV6-5 with TRBJ1-1; TRBD1 might be the D (6 bases). Trimming shortened V by 9 bases and J by 7 bases, and 18 bases separated the two germline ends. The germline V gene has CDR1 MNHEY and CDR2 SVGAGI. The CDR3 extends over 13 amino acids. This CDR3 is CASRGGVAGEAFF. The CDR3 region has the DNA TGTGCCAGTAGAGGGGGGGTAGCAGGTGAAGCTTTCTTT.

CDR3 nucleotide sequence: TGTGCCAGCAGCGGCGCGGGACGGCGGGGGGATAAGTACTTC. Protein sequence: CASSGAGRRGDKYF. This rearrangement joins TRBV9 to TRBJ2-7; 8 positions match TRBD2. Germline lookup yields CDR1 SGDLS and CDR2 YYNGEE. The V and J ends lost 3 bases and 11 bases, in that order; junction bases with no gene match: 13. The CDR3 loop spans 14 amino acids.

This clone was found once. V and J are TRBV5-4 and TRBJ2-1, with D tentatively TRBD2 (5 bases). The CDR3 contains 12 residues. Trimming cost V 3 bases and J 9 bases, with 10 bases left between them. Germline CDR1 reads SGHNT; CDR2 reads YYREEE (reference sequence). CDR3 region: CASSSFGVEQFF. CDR3 in DNA: TGTGCCAGCAGCTCCTTCGGGGTTGAGCAGTTCTTC.

Of note for this clone: The sample contains more than one DNA sequence encoding this CDR3. This chain uses TRBV5-1 with TRBJ1-1; D unresolved. The V end lost 0 bases, the J end lost 2 bases, and 8 bases lay between the germline ends. The CDR3 runs 14 residues. Germline-derived CDR1 and CDR2 are SGHRS and YFSETQ. The CDR3 DNA follows: TGCGCCAGCAGCTTGGTTGGGCTAAACACTGAAGCTTTCTTT. It yields the protein CASSLVGLNTEAFF.